Here is one T cell receptor beta chain with its context. Its antigen is not known. The sample is drawn from a study of OX40 agonist ivuxolimab in advanced cancers. Overall study context: Ivuxolimab is an agonistic anti-OX40 (CD134) antibody, and patients were treated with it. Partial responses occurred in Three dose-escalation patients, one with hepatocellular carcinoma and two with cutaneous melanoma. Whole-study results and caveats: Expanded clones were, on average, more numerous among CD8+ T cells than CD4+.

Assay: immunoSEQ multiplex PCR; the TCRdb copy retains only in-frame clones and omits some. The profile shows 60,000 or so clones, 90% of them singletons. CDR1 and CDR2 from the germline V gene are GTSNPN and SVGIG (reference sequence). The V and J ends lost 7 bases and 5 bases, in that order; junction bases with no gene match: 3. This CDR3 spans 12 amino acids. This receptor was identified in an adult with an advanced solid tumor such as melanoma, head and neck, liver or kidney cancer. The specimen was CD4+ or CD8+ T cells sorted from blood, collected in a trial of the OX40 agonist ivuxolimab. This rearrangement joins TRBV30 to TRBJ1-5, with 9 bases lining up with TRBD1. This CDR3 is CAFRTGDQPQHF. CDR3 bases: TGTGCCTTCAGGACAGGGGATCAGCCCCAGCATTTT.